These 3 T cell receptor beta chains originate from one sample sequenced in a study of cytomegalovirus exposure and HLA in healthy donors. The repertoire was sequenced with immunoSEQ multiplex PCR; TCRdb's copy has only in-frame clones and lacks some. This sample has roughly 130,000 clones; about 90% occur once, and the top ten carry 1.4%. Sequencing used PBMCs. Every receptor here comes from a man aged 25 to 40 in good health and CMV-seronegative.

This clone was seen only a few times. This chain uses TRBV30 with TRBJ1-1, with D perhaps TRBD1 (5 bases). There are 13 residues in the CDR3. Germline lookup yields CDR1 GTSNPN and CDR2 SVGIG (reference sequence). Trimming took off 5 bases at V and 1 base at J, with 11 bases between the two ends. DNA of the CDR3: TGTGCCTGGGGAGGGACGCCGAACACTGAAGCTTTCTTT. Translation gives CAWGGTPNTEAFF.

This clone was found a few times. This chain joins TRBV29-1 and TRBJ1-1; D is unresolved. Germline CDR1 and CDR2: SQVTM and ANQGSEA. The V and J ends lost 8 bases and 4 bases respectively, with 20 bases between them. CDR3 length equals 14 residues. This CDR3 reads CSTPILREGTEAFF. Here the CDR3 DNA reads TGCAGCACGCCGATACTCCGGGAAGGCACTGAAGCTTTCTTT. The complete variable domain, with remaining parts taken from reference TRBV29-1 and TRBJ1-1, reads SAVISQKPSRDICQRGTSLTIQCQVDSQVTMMFWYRQQPGQSLTLIATANQGSEATYESGFVIDKFPISRPNLTFSTLTVSNMSPEDSSIYLCSTPILREGTEAFFGQGTRLTVV.

This clone was seen only a few times. This chain joins TRBV19 and TRBJ2-6; weak D call: TRBD2 (5 bases). Trimming removed 0 bases from V and 3 bases from J, with 18 bases in between. The CDR3 is 19 amino acids. Per germline, CDR1 LNHDA and CDR2 SQIVND (reference sequence). Here the CDR3 DNA reads TGTGCCAGTAGTATAGATCGTGCAGGAGCGGACTTTGGGGCCAACGTCCTGACTTTC. This gives the protein CASSIDRAGADFGANVLTF. Full variable domain (outside the CDR3, taken from reference TRBV19 and TRBJ2-6): DGGITQSPKYLFRKEGQNVTLSCEQNLNHDAMYWYRQDPGQGLRLIYYSQIVNDFQKGDIAEGYSVSREKKESFPLTVTSAQKNPTAFYLCASSIDRAGADFGANVLTFGAGSRLTVL.